Below, one T cell receptor beta chain is given with its context. The antigen remains undetermined. The sample comes from a study of chemoradiotherapy in HPV16-positive cancers. Regarding the study as a whole: HPV-responsive T-cell expansion during chemoradiotherapy was linked to improved recurrence-free survival in HPV16-positive patients.

Measured with immunoSEQ multiplex PCR; TCRdb has only the in-frame clones, and not every one. The repertoire consists of around 13,000 clones, with around 68% occurring once and the leading ten covering 16%. This TCR was sampled from a human donor with HPV-associated anogenital cancer. The sample was gathered from a patient who underwent chemoradiotherapy.

The CDR3 DNA follows: TGTGCCAGCAGCGTTGCAGGGGGCGGTGTCTATGGCTACACCTTC. This codes for CASSVAGGGVYGYTF. This chain joins TRBV5-4 and TRBJ1-2, with 8 bases matching TRBD1. The germline gives CDR1 SGHNT, CDR2 YYREEE (reference sequence). The CDR3 is made up of 15 amino acids. J was trimmed by 4 bases and V by 4 bases; bases with no gene match: 9.